The 5 T cell receptor beta chains listed next were all sequenced from one sample in a study of response to subunit inactivated influenza vaccine. Each CDR3 protein is one row after TCRdb ran MiXCR on the RT-PCR reads. The sample consists of approximately 530,000 distinct CDR3 sequences, 13% of them appearing once. The sequenced sample was PBMCs from blood, obtained 40 to 50 days after vaccination. These TCRs come from a man aged 45-65 years who received an inactivated influenza vaccine.

This clonotype was seen repeatedly, ten times or more. The rearrangement joins TRBV6-2 or TRBV6-3 to TRBJ2-7; 13 bases agree with TRBD2. Germline-derived CDR1 and CDR2 are MNHEY and SVGEGT. V lost 6 bases, J lost 0 bases, and 8 bases stayed unmatched. The CDR3 consists of 17 residues. The CDR3 bases are TGTGCCAGCAGCAGACTTCGGACTAGCGGGAGCTCCTACGAGCAGTACTTC. Protein: CASSRLRTSGSSYEQYF.

This clonotype has only a few counts. V and J are TRBV5-1 and TRBJ2-7; 7 bases fit TRBD2. V shed 7 bases and J 7 bases; nucleotides not matched to a gene: 14. The germline V gene encodes CDR1 SGHRS and CDR2 YFSETQ. CDR3 length equals 14 residues. CDR3 nucleotide sequence: TGCGCCAGCGGGAACCCGGGAGGTCTATCGGAGCAGTACTTC. This sequence encodes CASGNPGGLSEQYF.

The rearrangement joins TRBV20-1 to TRBJ1-6, with D maybe TRBD1 (6 bases). In germline, CDR1 is DFQATT, CDR2 SNEGSKA (reference sequence). The CDR3 has 16 amino acids. Between the trimmed V and J ends, which lost 0 bases and 5 bases, there was a span of 14 bases. In DNA, the CDR3 is TGCAGTGCTAGAGACCTCAGGGGCGGGAATAATTCACCCCTCCACTTT. Its protein product is CSARDLRGGNNSPLHF.

This clonotype was picked up a small number of times. This chain joins TRBV2 and TRBJ1-6, with 8 bases fitting TRBD1. CDR3 length equals 15 residues. J gave up 7 bases and V 7 bases, and 9 bases lay outside the gene matches. CDR1 is SNHLY, CDR2 FYNNEI, per germline. CDR3 DNA sequence: TGTGCCAGCAAATTGACAGGGGAGGGGAATTCACCCCTCCACTTT. Amino acids: CASKLTGEGNSPLHF.

This clonotype showed up many times. The chain combines TRBV7-2 with TRBJ2-2; D unclear. The V gene lost 4 bases and the J gene lost 3 bases, with 6 bases spanning the gap. Per the germline V gene, CDR1 is SGHTA and CDR2 is FQGNSA. This CDR3 is 13 amino acids long. The CDR3 is CASSSRHTGELFF. In DNA, the CDR3 is TGTGCCAGCAGCTCTCGGCACACCGGGGAGCTGTTTTTT.